This T cell receptor (beta chain) was found in a study of radiation and T cells in renal cell carcinoma. Findings and caveats of the study: Intratumoral heterogeneity was not captured in these approximately 0.98 g regions. Irradiated tumors held more dominant CDR3 motifs than control tumors. Irradiated tumors had higher TCR clonality than control tumors.

Clones were read by immunoSEQ multiplex PCR, and TCRdb kept only the in-frame ones, dropping some. The profile shows tens of thousands of clones, nearly 60% of them singletons. Regarding treatment: treatment-naive control, cytoreductive nephrectomy. The table lists this clone with a few counts. Its antigen is currently unknown. The clonotype was recovered from a man in his forties or fifties with renal cell carcinoma. This specimen was tumor tissue, taken from a patient whose treatment was nephrectomy without radiotherapy.

This CDR3 is CATSRDREGLYGYTF. CDR3 in DNA: TGTGCCACCAGCAGAGATAGGGAAGGGTTGTACGGCTACACCTTC. The V and J genes are TRBV15 and TRBJ1-2; D not certain. Germline assignment: CDR1 LNHNV and CDR2 YYDKDF (reference sequence). The CDR3 totals 15 residues. Trimming pared 0 bases from V and 8 bases from J, leaving 16 bases between. The full variable domain, rest sourced from reference TRBV15 and TRBJ1-2, is DAMVIQNPRYQVTQFGKPVTLSCSQTLNHNVMYWYQQKSSQAPKLLFHYYDKDFNNEADTPDNFQSRRPNTSFCFLDIRSPGLGDTAMYLCATSRDREGLYGYTFGSGTRLTVV.